This is a list of T cell receptor beta chains from one sample in a study of blood T cell repertoires in COVID-19. Clones were sequenced by immunoSEQ multiplex PCR, and TCRdb holds only the in-frame ones, with some missing. Among about 73,000 clones listed, roughly 82% were seen once. Sequenced sample: peripheral blood. The receptor source for this set is a woman in her sixties with acute or convalescent COVID-19. CDR3s leave out the opening cysteine and the closing phenylalanine or tryptophan. Fields, in order: J gene, clone size, D gene, V gene, CDR3 protein. A D gene is named only where the DNA matches it firmly. The size of a clone is reported for some rows only, either as once, few or many, or as a class for expanded clones.

>TRBJ1-6|-|TRBD1|TRBV30
AWSRTGSPSPLH
>TRBJ1-2|few|TRBD1|TRBV9
ASSSTGLYGYT
>TRBJ1-1|-|-|TRBV27
ASRPTGPGTEAF
>TRBJ1-2|once|-|TRBV6-5
ASSYATGGEYGYT
>TRBJ2-2|-|TRBD2|TRBV3-1/TRBV3-2
ASSQGGGLADTGELF
>TRBJ1-3|-|TRBD1|TRBV5-4
ASGKGTGGASGNTIY
>TRBJ2-1|-|-|TRBV27
ASREDRSYNEQF
>TRBJ2-3|-|-|TRBV5-1
ASSLAYLGGGIDTQY
>TRBJ1-1|-|TRBD1|TRBV6-1
ASIETGGRLLLNTEAF
>TRBJ2-3|-|-|TRBV5-1
ASSLELSSDTQY
>TRBJ2-7|-|TRBD1|TRBV29-1
SATGQGSYEQY
>TRBJ1-2|few|TRBD1|TRBV5-4
ASSGRDRAVRGYT
>TRBJ1-1|few|TRBD1|TRBV18
ASSPQPGGRTEAF
>TRBJ1-1|-|-|TRBV11-3
ASSRDLNTEAF
>TRBJ1-3|-|-|TRBV2
ASRDSTHSSGNTIY
>TRBJ1-3|-|-|TRBV6-5
ASSTAGVAGNTIY
>TRBJ2-3|-|-|TRBV9
ASSTSEGGNTDTQY
>TRBJ2-5|-|TRBD2|TRBV25-1
ASSDPPGTGGEETQY
>TRBJ1-2|-|-|TRBV28
ASSPSTPSNYGYT
>TRBJ2-3|-|TRBD2|TRBV4-2
ASSQEPRGSGGGDTQY
>TRBJ2-6|-|TRBD1|TRBV18
ASSLPRGQGSSGANVLT
>TRBJ1-5|-|-|TRBV4-1
ASSQVFVNSNQPQH
>TRBJ2-7|-|-|TRBV5-6
ASSFFDEQY
>TRBJ1-1|-|-|TRBV12-3/TRBV12-4
ASSLILNTEAF
>TRBJ2-6|-|TRBD1|TRBV5-1
ASSPGTGGHSGANVLT
>TRBJ2-3|-|TRBD2|TRBV10-3
AIASGGAGGTDTQY
>TRBJ2-6|-|-|TRBV5-1
ASSYYRDTGANVLT
>TRBJ1-5|-|TRBD1|TRBV19
ASRQGRNSNQPQH
>TRBJ2-7|-|TRBD2|TRBV29-1
SVVGTSSSYEQY
>TRBJ1-1|-|-|TRBV7-8
ASSTFREGTEAF
>TRBJ1-2|few|-|TRBV29-1
SVLQYGYT
>TRBJ1-1|-|-|TRBV19
ASRFLRHMNTEAF
>TRBJ2-1|few|-|TRBV19
ASSIDGRGSYNEQF
>TRBJ2-1|-|TRBD2|TRBV5-4
ASSTKGLAGGDEQF
>TRBJ1-1|-|-|TRBV5-1
ASSPLGRARNTEAF
>TRBJ2-1|few|TRBD1|TRBV11-2
ASGQGGYEQF
>TRBJ1-4|-|TRBD1|TRBV5-1
ASSQDRGVDTNEKLF
>TRBJ2-3|-|TRBD2|TRBV2
ASERTSLTYTDTQY
>TRBJ2-7|-|TRBD2|TRBV3-1/TRBV3-2
ASSPSRTSSGYEQY
>TRBJ1-1|once|TRBD1|TRBV30
ARDSSKTGTGTQAF
>TRBJ1-2|-|-|TRBV18
ASSPFRGVANYGYT
>TRBJ1-1|-|-|TRBV5-6
ASSLRRSTNTEAF
>TRBJ2-1|-|-|TRBV19
ASSIRQNNEQF
>TRBJ1-2|-|-|TRBV27
ASSAPGYYGYT
>TRBJ1-2|-|TRBD1|TRBV30
AWSTQTGVYGYT
>TRBJ1-3|-|TRBD1|TRBV28
ASSVTGRANGNTIY
>TRBJ1-1|-|-|TRBV6-2/TRBV6-3
ASSYPARRPRMNTEAF
>TRBJ1-3|few|-|TRBV18
ASSPRLDSGNTIY
>TRBJ1-2|-|-|TRBV3-1/TRBV3-2
ASSQGRVDGYT
>TRBJ1-1|-|-|TRBV18
ASSPTEGQGGIAF
>TRBJ2-5|-|-|TRBV5-8
ASSLDGWETQY
>TRBJ1-2|-|-|TRBV3-1/TRBV3-2
ASSRRDLNYT
>TRBJ2-1|-|TRBD1|TRBV6-5
ASSSGTGGWSEQF
>TRBJ1-2|-|TRBD1|TRBV28
ASSITGDYGYT
>TRBJ2-1|-|-|TRBV9
ASSVSGLINEQF
>TRBJ2-3|-|-|TRBV6-6
ASSYGGGQSTDTQY
>TRBJ1-1|-|-|TRBV5-1
ASSNPDTEAF
>TRBJ2-3|-|TRBD2|TRBV18
ASSRAGGGTDTQY
>TRBJ2-5|-|-|TRBV5-1
ASSLTTFQETQY